Listed below are T cell receptor beta chains from one sample, sequenced in a study of blood T cell repertoires in COVID-19. Repertoires were generated with immunoSEQ multiplex PCR, while TCRdb's copy carries only in-frame clones and drops some. The top ten hold about 7% of the sample, which has about 210,000 clones, 80% seen once. The specimen sequenced was peripheral blood. Every receptor here comes from a man aged 55 to 70 with acute or convalescent COVID-19. Both conserved end residues are part of each CDR3. The D gene is left open where the match is weak. The size entry is marked missing in some rows and otherwise reads once, few, many or a size class.

J | size | D | V | CDR3 | DNA
TRBJ1-2 | - | TRBD1 | TRBV5-1 | CASSLEGAVYGYTF | TGCGCCAGCAGCTTGGAGGGGGCGGTCTATGGCTACACCTTC
TRBJ2-2 | few | - | TRBV10-3 | CAIRRGLSNTGELFF | TGTGCCATCAGAAGGGGACTTTCGAACACCGGGGAGCTGTTTTTT
TRBJ2-1 | - | - | TRBV19 | CASSMTGAVRVEQFF | TGTGCCAGTAGTATGACAGGTGCCGTACGAGTTGAGCAGTTCTTC
TRBJ2-1 | - | TRBD2 | TRBV28 | CATESSGRENEQFF | TGTGCCACCGAATCTAGCGGGAGAGAGAATGAGCAGTTCTTC
TRBJ2-4 | - | TRBD2 | TRBV2 | CASKKREGRVIAKNIQYF | TGTGCCAGCAAAAAACGGGAGGGCCGGGTAATAGCCAAAAACATTCAGTACTTC
TRBJ1-2 | few | - | TRBV24-1 | CATSDLDSNYGYTF | TGTGCCACCAGTGACCTCGACAGTAACTATGGCTACACCTTC
TRBJ2-1 | - | TRBD2 | TRBV18 | CASSPGIAGVEQFF | TGTGCCAGCTCACCAGGGATAGCGGGGGTGGAGCAGTTCTTC
TRBJ1-1 | - | TRBD1 | TRBV19 | CASSKGQGLNTEAFF | TGTGCCAGTAGTAAAGGACAGGGATTGAACACTGAAGCTTTCTTT
TRBJ1-6 | - | - | TRBV2 | CASSEEEVSPLHF | TGTGCCAGCAGTGAAGAGGAGGTCTCACCCCTCCACTTT
TRBJ1-5 | - | - | TRBV19 | CASSARQSHQPQHF | TGTGCCAGTAGTGCGCGACAGTCCCATCAGCCCCAGCATTTT
TRBJ2-7 | - | TRBD2 | TRBV30 | CAWSLGTSGHYEQYF | TGTGCCTGGAGTCTAGGGACTAGCGGCCACTACGAGCAGTACTTC
TRBJ2-1 | - | TRBD2 | TRBV13 | CASRRLAGYSSYNEQFF | TGTGCCAGCAGACGGCTAGCGGGCTATAGCTCCTACAATGAGCAGTTCTTC
TRBJ1-2 | - | TRBD1 | TRBV9 | CASSPGQGIESYTF | TGTGCCAGCAGCCCAGGACAGGGTATCGAAAGCTACACCTTC
TRBJ1-1 | - | - | TRBV11-2 | CASSLQGINTEAFF | TGTGCCAGCAGCTTGCAGGGGATTAACACTGAAGCTTTCTTT
TRBJ2-1 | - | - | TRBV12-5 | CASGLPHRGGNNEQFF | TGTGCTAGTGGTTTGCCCCACCGCGGGGGCAACAATGAGCAGTTCTTC
TRBJ2-3 | - | TRBD1 | TRBV5-1 | CASSQGDPGTDTQYF | TGCGCCAGCAGCCAGGGGGACCCCGGCACAGATACGCAGTATTTT
TRBJ2-3 | - | - | TRBV7-9 | CASSSPPGRTDTQYF | TGTGCCAGCAGCTCCCCCCCAGGTCGCACAGATACGCAGTATTTT
TRBJ2-3 | - | - | TRBV6-1 | CASSEPFGPSTDTQYF | TGTGCCAGCAGTGAGCCCTTCGGTCCTAGCACAGATACGCAGTATTTT
TRBJ2-1 | - | - | TRBV6-5 | CASSPQQSNEQFF | TGTGCCAGCAGCCCCCAACAGAGCAATGAGCAGTTCTTC
TRBJ2-3 | - | TRBD2 | TRBV5-1 | CASSFQTSGEDDTQYF | TGCGCCAGCAGCTTCCAAACTAGCGGGGAGGATGATACGCAGTATTTT
TRBJ1-6 | - | - | TRBV6-5 | CASSGGIFNSPLHF | TGTGCCAGTTCGGGGGGGATCTTTAATTCACCCCTCCACTTT
TRBJ1-2 | - | TRBD1 | TRBV20-1 | CSASSRGDYGYTF | TGCAGTGCTAGTTCCAGGGGGGACTATGGCTACACCTTC
TRBJ2-1 | - | TRBD2 | TRBV6-5 | CASSRLAGVVNEQFF | TGTGCCAGCAGTCGACTAGCGGGAGTGGTTAATGAGCAGTTCTTC
TRBJ2-1 | - | - | TRBV10-3 | CAISESYSGSYNEQFF | TGTGCCATCAGTGAGTCGTATAGCGGCTCCTACAATGAGCAGTTCTTC
TRBJ1-1 | - | TRBD1 | TRBV14 | CASSRGQGITEAFF | TGTGCCAGCAGCCGCGGACAGGGGATTACTGAAGCTTTCTTT
TRBJ1-5 | - | - | TRBV24-1 | CATSDGSYSNQPQHF | TGTGCCACCAGTGATGGTAGCTATAGCAATCAGCCCCAGCATTTT
TRBJ2-2 | once | TRBD2 | TRBV4-3 | CASSQRAAGGLTGELFF | TGCGCCAGCAGCCAAAGAGCAGCGGGGGGCCTCACCGGGGAGCTGTTTTTT
TRBJ2-4 | - | TRBD2 | TRBV7-8 | CASRLTRTRGSGTAKNIQYF | TGTGCCAGCAGATTAACCAGGACGCGGGGGAGTGGAACAGCCAAAAACATTCAGTACTTC
TRBJ2-2 | once | TRBD1 | TRBV5-1 | CASSRDRNTGELFF | TGCGCCAGCAGCCGGGACAGGAACACCGGGGAGCTGTTTTTT
TRBJ2-7 | - | - | TRBV6-2/TRBV6-3 | CASIPGGSAGEQYF | TGTGCCAGCATCCCTGGAGGGAGTGCGGGGGAGCAGTACTTC
TRBJ2-7 | - | TRBD2 | TRBV27 | CASSFRGGSLGPYEQYF | TGTGCCAGCAGTTTTCGGGGGGGCTCATTGGGGCCCTACGAGCAGTACTTC
TRBJ1-2 | - | - | TRBV7-3 | CASSLGPGDVMSF | TGTGCCAGCAGCTTAGGTCCAGGGGATGTCATGTCCTTC
TRBJ2-2 | - | - | TRBV4-1 | CASSQGAWGGRQIGSSGELFF | TGCGCCAGCAGCCAGGGGGCCTGGGGGGGCCGCCAAATCGGATCATCCGGGGAGCTGTTTTTT
TRBJ1-3 | once | - | TRBV9 | CASSTRQPDSGNTIYF | TGTGCCAGCAGCACCCGACAGCCTGACTCTGGAAACACCATATATTTT
TRBJ2-7 | - | - | TRBV19 | CASSIVAGTEAYEQYF | TGTGCCAGTAGTATAGTTGCCGGGACTGAAGCCTACGAGCAGTACTTC
TRBJ2-7 | - | TRBD1 | TRBV9 | CASSVGGTGNYEQYF | TGTGCCAGCAGCGTAGGAGGGACAGGGAACTACGAGCAGTACTTC
TRBJ1-2 | - | - | TRBV3-1/TRBV3-2 | CASSPVDGVANYGYTF | TGTGCCAGCAGCCCAGTGGACGGGGTCGCTAACTATGGCTACACCTTC
TRBJ2-7 | few | - | TRBV10-1 | CASSGPAGEQYF | TGCGCCAGCAGTGGCCCGGCGGGGGAGCAGTACTTC
TRBJ2-2 | - | - | TRBV18 | CASSPWQGGTGELFF | TGTGCCAGCTCACCGTGGCAGGGAGGCACCGGGGAGCTGTTTTTT
TRBJ1-5 | - | - | TRBV19 | CASSPFLRVSNQPQHF | TGTGCCAGTAGTCCCTTTCTGAGGGTTAGCAATCAGCCCCAGCATTTT
TRBJ2-3 | few | TRBD2 | TRBV10-2 | CASSELAGYTDTQYF | TGCGCCAGCAGTGAACTAGCGGGCTACACAGATACGCAGTATTTT
TRBJ2-3 | - | TRBD1 | TRBV15 | CATNLDQGQGTDTQYF | TGTGCCACCAACTTAGACCAGGGACAGGGTACAGATACGCAGTATTTT
TRBJ1-6 | - | - | TRBV2 | CASIGQGHSPLHF | TGTGCCAGCATCGGGCAGGGGCATTCACCCCTCCACTTT